This entry concerns a single TCR beta chain. Its antigen is not identified. The table came from immunoSEQ multiplex PCR; TCRdb's copy has only in-frame clones and leaves some out. Of around 120,000 clones in the sample, approximately 83% were seen once. This CDR3 region has 16 residues. The V end lost 4 bases, the J end lost 0 bases, and 13 bases lay between the germline ends. CDR1 is SGDLS, CDR2 YYNGEE, per germline. The data stem from a study of T cell responses to AZD1222 COVID-19 vaccine. Study-level results: As reported, nearly half of all spike-specific TCRs target variant regions that are unmutated.

J is TRBJ1-4 and V is TRBV9, with D uncertain. This clonotype was obtained from an adult in good health. Sequencing was performed on peripheral blood, taken on day 0 of AZD1222 vaccination. The CDR3 spells CASSPRNGATNEKLFF. DNA of the CDR3: TGTGCCAGCAGCCCCAGGAACGGGGCAACTAATGAAAAACTGTTTTTT.